This T cell receptor beta chain was identified in a study of T cell responses to AZD1222 COVID-19 vaccine. Study-level findings and limits: Targeting of unmutated variant regions was reportedly seen in nearly half of spike-specific TCRs. Most donors were white British, females outnumbered males, and clonal diversity was possibly underestimated. There were vaccine-associated CD4 TCRs across spike, dominant at 160-218 and 743-854. Among those given AZD1222, only 6 or 7 were seropositive at baseline.

The count of this clone is one. As yet, its antigen is unknown. The protocol was immunoSEQ multiplex PCR, while the TCRdb copy is restricted to in-frame clones and leaves out a portion. The sample lists 150,000 to 200,000 clones; 75% to 90% were seen once. J lost 4 bases, V lost 5 bases, and 10 bases had no gene match. CDR3 length: 15 amino acids. Germline V gene lookup returns CDR1 SGHTA and CDR2 FQGTGA. The chain recombines TRBV7-3 with TRBJ2-7; TRBD1 matches 8 bases. The sample in question was peripheral blood, obtained on day 0 of AZD1222 vaccination. This sequence was found in an adult in good health. DNA of the CDR3: TGTGCCAGCAGCCTGACCCAGGGGGCAGGGTACGAGCAGTACTTC. This codes for CASSLTQGAGYEQYF.